The 21 T cell receptor beta chains in this list originate from one sample, sequenced in a study of T cells after posttransplantation cyclophosphamide. A marrow graft followed busulfan-fludarabine conditioning, with cyclophosphamide on days +3 and +4. Using immunoSEQ multiplex PCR, the repertoire was profiled, and TCRdb retains in-frame clones only, with some absent. The repertoire has about 6,800 clones, 90% to 95% of them found once; the top ten carry 3.5% to 5%. This specimen consisted of CD8+ T cells sorted from blood, obtained after allogeneic stem cell transplant with posttransplant cyclophosphamide. The receptors were gathered from a male patient aged 60 to 75 who received an allogeneic stem cell transplant from a related donor and was CMV-positive. Certain T cells may be donor cells from the graft.

The J gene is TRBJ1-1, the V gene TRBV29-1; 8 positions match TRBD1. The CDR3 is 14 residues long. V was clipped by 4 bases and J by 3 bases; unmatched bases: 7. Germline CDR1 is SQVTM and CDR2 is ANQGSEA. This CDR3 reads CSVAGGQGDTEAFF. CDR3 DNA sequence: TGCAGCGTTGCTGGAGGACAGGGAGACACTGAAGCTTTCTTT. Full variable domain (missing parts from reference TRBV29-1 and TRBJ1-1): SAVISQKPSRDICQRGTSLTIQCQVDSQVTMMFWYRQQPGQSLTLIATANQGSEATYESGFVIDKFPISRPNLTFSTLTVSNMSPEDSSIYLCSVAGGQGDTEAFFGQGTRLTVV.

This rearrangement joins TRBV19 to TRBJ2-3; TRBD2 aligns across 7 bases. The CDR3 covers 15 residues. V dropped 11 bases and J dropped 5; count of bases not matched to a gene: 16. Germline CDR1 is LNHDA and CDR2 is SQIVND (reference sequence). CDR3 in DNA: TGTGCCTTCCCCCCAGGCGGGGGAGGAGAAGATACGCAGTATTTT. The encoded protein is CAFPPGGGGEDTQYF.

The chain uses TRBV7-6 and TRBJ1-2; 7 nucleotides match TRBD1. CDR3 size: 16 residues. CDR1 and CDR2 from the germline V gene are SGHVS and FNYEAQ. The V and J ends lost 5 bases and 4 bases, in that order; junction bases with no gene match: 13. CDR3 DNA: TGTGCCAGCAGCGACGGGACAGCCGGAGGAAGCTATGGCTACACCTTC. Protein: CASSDGTAGGSYGYTF.

The V call is TRBV4-1, the J call TRBJ1-2; D is possibly TRBD1 (5 bases). Trimming stripped 0 bases from V and 4 bases from J, with 12 bases between. The germline V gene encodes CDR1 MGHRA and CDR2 YSYEKL. The length of the CDR3 is 15 residues. The CDR3 nucleotides are TGCGCCAGCAGCCAAGATGGAGGGGCACTCTATGGCTACACCTTC. It is translated as CASSQDGGALYGYTF.

In this sample, this clone turned up a few times. J is TRBJ2-2 and V is TRBV4-1; 14 bases are a match to TRBD2. CDR1 is MGHRA and CDR2 is YSYEKL in the germline V gene. V was clipped by 4 bases and J by 3 bases; unmatched bases: 10. The CDR3 sequence is 19 residues long. The CDR3 sequence is CASSPAGTSGGGYTGELFF. As DNA, the CDR3 is TGCGCCAGCAGCCCCGCCGGGACTAGCGGGGGCGGGTACACCGGGGAGCTGTTTTTT.

The CDR3 DNA reads as TGTGCCAGCAGTCGGACGGGAGAAGCTTTCTTT. Protein sequence: CASSRTGEAFF. The J gene is TRBJ1-1, the V gene TRBV5-6; D unclear. Germline V gene data show CDR1 as SGHDT and CDR2 as YYEEEE. The CDR3 is made up of 11 amino acids. The V and J ends lost 5 bases and 8 bases respectively, with 10 bases between them.

This chain joins TRBV9 and TRBJ2-2; TRBD2 is a possible D gene (6 bases). Per germline, CDR1 SGDLS and CDR2 YYNGEE. The V and J ends lost 4 bases and 2 bases respectively, with 18 bases between them. This CDR3 is built from 17 residues. CDR3 in amino acids: CASSQSTRDFNTGELFF. CDR3 bases: TGTGCCAGCAGCCAAAGTACGCGGGACTTTAACACCGGGGAGCTGTTTTTT.

This sequence joins TRBV7-3 and TRBJ2-1; TRBD1 is a possible D gene (6 bases). Between the trimmed V and J ends, which lost 5 bases and 5 bases, there was a span of 10 bases. This CDR3 region has 13 residues. Germline V gene lookup returns CDR1 SGHTA and CDR2 FQGTGA. The DNA for the CDR3 is TGTGCCAGCAGCGCGACAGGTGACAATGAGCAGTTCTTC. It is translated as CASSATGDNEQFF.

The chain joins TRBV6-1 to TRBJ2-2, with 7 bases fitting TRBD1. The CDR3 has 15 amino acids. From germline, CDR1 is MNHNS and CDR2 SASEGT. The CDR3 region is CVAKQGMGNTGELFF. CDR3 DNA: TGTGTCGCTAAACAGGGGATGGGGAACACCGGGGAGCTGTTTTTT.

The V and J genes are TRBV4-3 and TRBJ1-6; TRBD1 matches at 9 bases. Per germline, CDR1 LGHNA and CDR2 YSLEER. The CDR3 runs 16 residues. V was pared by 3 bases and J by 10 bases, with 10 bases of the junction left unmatched. The CDR3 is CASSQSGQGRGSPLHF. Written as DNA, the CDR3 is TGCGCCAGCAGCCAGTCGGGACAGGGAAGAGGCTCACCCCTCCACTTT.

As to this clone: The same CDR3 also results from other DNA sequences found in this sample. The chain recombines TRBV5-1 with TRBJ1-6, with D possibly matching TRBD1 (5 bases). The V gene's germline CDR1 is SGHRS and CDR2 YFSETQ. There are 15 residues in the CDR3. V lost 0 bases, J lost 10 bases, and 14 bases lay in between. The CDR3 sequence: CASSLEAGLNSPLHF. The CDR3 coding sequence is TGCGCCAGCAGCTTGGAGGCGGGGCTGAACTCACCCCTCCACTTT.

The gene calls are TRBV4-3 and TRBJ2-7, with TRBD1 as a possible D gene (5 bases). The CDR3 loop spans 13 amino acids. Germline V lookup: CDR1 LGHNA, CDR2 YSLEER. Trimming cost V 3 bases and J 5 bases, with 11 bases left between them. The CDR3 spells CASSHATGDEQYF. The CDR3 coding sequence is TGCGCCAGCAGCCACGCTACAGGCGACGAGCAGTACTTC.

V and J are TRBV7-9 and TRBJ2-3; 7 bases align to TRBD2. Germline CDR1 is SEHNR and CDR2 is FQNEAQ (reference sequence). CDR3 length: 15 amino acids. Trimming cost V 5 bases and J 6 bases; bases outside gene matches: 11. In nucleotides, the CDR3 is TGTGCCAGCAGCCCCCGGAGAGCGGGGTTGGATACGCAGTATTTT. It yields the protein CASSPRRAGLDTQYF.

The chain has TRBV11-2 and TRBJ2-1; 8 bases line up with TRBD1. The junction had 8 bases not matched to a gene; V was cut back by 1 base and J by 3 bases. Germline V lookup: CDR1 SGHAT, CDR2 FQNNGV. This CDR3 is 17 amino acids long. CDR3 sequence: CASSLGAGQGNYNEQFF. CDR3 bases: TGTGCCAGCAGCTTAGGCGCCGGACAGGGCAACTACAATGAGCAGTTCTTC.

J is TRBJ1-2 and V is TRBV5-6; tentative D call: TRBD1 (5 bases). Germline CDR1 reads SGHDT; CDR2 reads YYEEEE. The CDR3 runs 11 residues. V gave up 5 bases and J gave up 7 bases, with 9 bases separating them. CDR3 sequence: CASSRGGGYTF. The CDR3 DNA reads as TGTGCCAGCAGTAGGGGTGGTGGCTACACCTTC.

The V call is TRBV9, the J call TRBJ1-1, with no clear D. The germline CDR1 and CDR2 sequences are SGDLS and YYNGEE. The CDR3 is made up of 12 amino acids. With 1 base removed from V and 8 bases from J, the gap between germline ends came to 9 bases. The CDR3 bases are TGTGCCAGCAGCGTAAATGGGAGGGAAGCTTTCTTT. Protein product: CASSVNGREAFF.

The chain combines TRBV5-5 with TRBJ2-7; TRBD2 agrees at 7 bases. Trimming at V came to 0 bases and at J to 0 bases, leaving 0 bases not matched to a gene. The V gene's germline CDR1 is SGHKS and CDR2 YYEKEE (reference sequence). This CDR3 region has 14 residues. Here the CDR3 DNA reads TGTGCCAGCAGCTTGGGCGGGGGCTCCTACGAGCAGTACTTC. Its translation is CASSLGGGSYEQYF.

The CDR3 region has the DNA TGTGCCAGCGGCCGCAGGGGTAAGAACACTGAAGCTTTCTTT. Protein sequence: CASGRRGKNTEAFF. The rearrangement joins TRBV27 to TRBJ1-1, with D possibly TRBD1 on 6 matching bases. Germline V CDR1 and CDR2: MNHEY, SMNVEV (reference sequence). Trimming pared 8 bases from V and 1 base from J, leaving 14 bases between. This CDR3 is built from 14 residues.

This clone was detected only once. The chain couples TRBV19 to TRBJ1-2; the match to TRBD1 covers 8 bases. CDR3 size: 15 residues. V trimming: 7 bases; J trimming: 8 bases; junction bases outside the gene matches: 15. Germline-derived CDR1 and CDR2 are LNHDA and SQIVND (reference sequence). The chain's CDR3 is CASTPGHRGEVGYTF. Written as DNA, the CDR3 is TGTGCCAGTACCCCTGGGCACAGGGGGGAAGTAGGCTACACCTTC.

The chain has TRBV2 and TRBJ2-7; the match to TRBD1 covers 8 bases. Germline values: CDR1 SNHLY, CDR2 FYNNEI. Trimming removed 8 bases from V and 0 bases from J; junction bases left unmatched: 12. The CDR3 extends over 16 amino acids. CDR3 nucleotide sequence: TGTGCCAGCGGGGTGGTCCGGGACAGGAGCTCCTACGAGCAGTACTTC. As protein: CASGVVRDRSSYEQYF.

This chain connects TRBV10-3 to TRBJ2-4, with TRBD1 matching over 9 bases. CDR3 length: 15 amino acids. The ends lost 10 bases at V and 3 bases at J; junction bases unmatched: 10. CDR1 and CDR2 from the germline V gene are ENHRY and SYGVKD. In DNA, the CDR3 is TGTGCCACCCCGGGACAGGGTCATGGCAAAAACATTCAGTACTTC. This translates into CATPGQGHGKNIQYF.